Sequencing of this T cell receptor (beta chain) was carried out in a study of T-cell reconstitution after alpha-beta-depleted transplantation in children. Germline V gene lookup returns CDR1 MNHEY and CDR2 SVGAGI. This CDR3 contains 15 residues. The V end lost 2 bases, the J end lost 0 bases, and 8 bases lay between the germline ends. Unique molecular identifiers were incorporated when the TCRbeta library was constructed. TCRdb itself ran the PCR reads through MiXCR, one entry per CDR3 protein. The sample consists of about 830,000 distinct CDR3 sequences, roughly 15% of them appearing once. The source was PBMCs, mostly from graft donor cells, collected 360 days after TCRalphabeta/CD19-depleted stem cell transplant. This clonotype was obtained from a male patient between 5 and 17 years old who had a stem cell transplant for acute lymphoblastic leukemia, so the T cells may come from the graft donor. The rearrangement joins TRBV6-5 to TRBJ2-1, with D perhaps TRBD2 (5 bases). The CDR3 sequence: CASSYPLASYNEQFF. In DNA, the CDR3 is TGTGCCAGCAGTTACCCGCTAGCCTCCTACAATGAGCAGTTCTTC.